The 10 T cell receptor beta chains in this list originate from one sample, sequenced in a study of blood T cell repertoires in COVID-19. Measured with immunoSEQ multiplex PCR; TCRdb has only the in-frame clones, and not every one. The data show around 250,000 clones, more than 70% seen once. Sequenced sample: peripheral blood. All receptors derive from an elderly man with acute or convalescent COVID-19.

This sequence joins TRBV19 and TRBJ1-1; the D is unclear. V dropped 5 bases and J dropped 11 bases, with 12 bases sitting between them. The CDR3 totals 11 residues. The germline V gene encodes CDR1 LNHDA and CDR2 SQIVND (reference sequence). The CDR3 DNA reads as TGTGCCAGTAGTCGGGGTCCCTTGGCTTTCTTT. Translated, it gives CASSRGPLAFF.

The V gene is TRBV6-5, the J gene TRBJ1-6, with 9 bases lining up with TRBD1. The CDR3 has 15 residues. In germline, CDR1 is MNHEY, CDR2 SVGAGI. J lost 10 bases, V lost 6 bases, and 10 bases had no gene match. The CDR3 DNA reads TGTGCCAGCAGCTATGGGGGACAGGGTGGCTCACCCCTCCACTTT. It specifies CASSYGGQGGSPLHF.

The V gene is TRBV27, the J gene TRBJ1-2; 11 bases match TRBD1. The CDR3 is made up of 14 amino acids. The germline gives CDR1 MNHEY, CDR2 SMNVEV (reference sequence). Trimming took 4 bases from V and 4 from J; bases not matched to a gene: 2. CDR3 loop: CASSSGQGAYGYTF. The CDR3 DNA reads TGTGCCAGCAGTTCCGGACAGGGGGCCTATGGCTACACCTTC.

The rearrangement uses TRBV18 and TRBJ2-3; 7 nucleotides line up with TRBD2. This CDR3 region has 15 residues. The V gene's germline CDR1 is KGHSH and CDR2 LQKENI. V lost 6 bases and J lost 2; bases outside the gene matches: 8. CDR3 amino acids: CASSPGRGDTDTQYF. CDR3 DNA sequence: TGTGCCAGCTCCCCAGGACGGGGGGACACAGATACGCAGTATTTT.

The gene calls are TRBV19 and TRBJ2-1; D is ambiguous. Trimming cost V 4 bases and J 8 bases, with 6 bases left between them. Germline V gene lookup returns CDR1 LNHDA and CDR2 SQIVND (reference sequence). The length of the CDR3 is 11 residues. The CDR3 reads CASSNHYEQFF. CDR3 sequence (DNA): TGTGCCAGTAGTAATCATTATGAGCAGTTCTTC.

The chain carries TRBV2 and TRBJ2-7; 12 bases line up with TRBD2. CDR1 is SNHLY and CDR2 is FYNNEI in the germline V gene. The CDR3 runs to 16 residues. The J segment lost 2 bases and the V segment lost 10 bases, leaving 12 bases of the junction unmatched. The CDR3 DNA reads as TGTGCCATTACCGGGACTAGCGGGCTTACCGCCTACGAGCAGTACTTC. It yields the protein CAITGTSGLTAYEQYF. The variable domain in full, with the rest retrieved from reference TRBV2 and TRBJ2-7, is EPEVTQTPSHQVTQMGQEVILRCVPISNHLYFYWYRQILGQKVEFLVSFYNNEISEKSEIFDDQFSVERPDGSNFTLKIRSTKLEDSAMYFCAITGTSGLTAYEQYFGPGTRLTVT.

This CDR3 reads CASSYSGGNYGYTF. In DNA form, the CDR3 reads TGTGCCAGCAGTTACTCTGGCGGTAACTATGGCTACACCTTC. V is TRBV6-5 and J is TRBJ1-2; D uncertain. The V end was cut by 0 bases, the J end by 1 base, with 6 bases between. The CDR3 runs to 14 residues. The germline V gene encodes CDR1 MNHEY and CDR2 SVGAGI.

This clone occurred once. This chain uses TRBV3-1 (or the pseudogene TRBV3-2) with TRBJ2-1, with D possibly matching TRBD2 (6 bases). V gave up 0 bases and J gave up 13 bases, with 10 bases separating them. Germline V gene data show CDR1 as LGHDT and CDR2 as YNNKEL (reference sequence). The CDR3 consists of 12 residues. The CDR3 DNA reads TGTGCCAGCAGCCAAGAGGGGGGAATCCAGTTCTTC. Its translation: CASSQEGGIQFF.

The chain is built from TRBV19 and TRBJ2-7, with TRBD2 matching 10 bases. Germline V gives CDR1 LNHDA, CDR2 SQIVND (reference sequence). After removal of 3 bases from V and 5 bases from J, the junction contained 10 bases not matched to a gene. The CDR3 runs 16 residues. This chain's CDR3 is CASSIWISGRSNEQYF. CDR3 DNA: TGTGCCAGTAGTATCTGGATTAGCGGGAGGTCGAACGAGCAGTACTTC.

The chain recombines TRBV6-2 or TRBV6-3 with TRBJ1-1, with unresolved D. The CDR3 extends over 13 amino acids. In germline, CDR1 is MNHEY, CDR2 SVGEGT. V was trimmed by 4 bases and J by 6 bases, leaving 12 bases between them. This chain's CDR3 is CASSWRTAPEAFF. Written as DNA, the CDR3 is TGTGCCAGCAGTTGGCGGACTGCCCCTGAAGCTTTCTTT.